These T cell receptor beta chains were read from a single sample in a study of regulatory T cells in long-lasting Graves disease. TCRdb reanalysed the multiplex PCR reads using MiXCR and keeps one entry per CDR3 protein. The repertoire holds 350,000 to 500,000 distinct CDR3 sequences, with 21% as singletons. Sequencing used peripheral blood mononuclear cells (PBMCs), obtained when the disease was refractory, from a patient treated with antithyroid drugs. Source of these receptors: a female donor with Graves disease. Each CDR3 is given with its conserved first and last residue. The order of the fields is V gene, clone size, J gene, CDR3 protein. Clone size, where shown, is once, few, many, or a class for clones that have expanded.

V: TRBV18
size: many
J: TRBJ2-5
CDR3: CASSPRDGEETQYF

V: TRBV7-2
size: many
J: TRBJ2-7
CDR3: CASSPRQQFYPYEQYF

V: TRBV9
size: few
J: TRBJ2-2
CDR3: CASSVSKGVYTGELFF

V: TRBV28
size: many
J: TRBJ2-7
CDR3: CASTLPRIYEQYF

V: TRBV7-9
size: few
J: TRBJ2-6
CDR3: CASSLGGAGTANVLTF

V: TRBV20-1
size: NA
J: TRBJ1-6
CDR3: CSARESRGEPPLHF

V: TRBV30
size: many
J: TRBJ2-5
CDR3: CAWNGNGGETQYF

V: TRBV20-1
size: many
J: TRBJ2-5
CDR3: CSARDAQYGGQETQYF

V: TRBV5-6
size: few
J: TRBJ2-7
CDR3: CASSGPGLAEYEQYF

V: TRBV9
size: NA
J: TRBJ2-7
CDR3: CASSVYPGGNEQYF

V: TRBV20-1
size: many
J: TRBJ2-7
CDR3: CSAHPGASQEQYF

V: TRBV12-3/TRBV12-4
size: few
J: TRBJ2-7
CDR3: CASSTKGPHEQYF

V: TRBV9
size: NA
J: TRBJ1-3
CDR3: CASSSPGVGNTIYF

V: TRBV6-1
size: few
J: TRBJ2-7
CDR3: CATRGQHGLSYEQYF

V: TRBV11-2
size: few
J: TRBJ2-6
CDR3: CASSFWGGRHSGANVLTF

V: TRBV28
size: NA
J: TRBJ2-5
CDR3: CASSLRDRIRETQYF

V: TRBV6-1
size: NA
J: TRBJ1-1
CDR3: CASSPRSGGTEAFF

V: TRBV20-1
size: NA
J: TRBJ1-5
CDR3: CSANGGTLGSNQPQHF

V: TRBV2
size: many
J: TRBJ2-7
CDR3: CASIFLDTGSYEQYF

V: TRBV5-4
size: few
J: NA
CDR3: CASSSGTGVGETQYF

V: TRBV2
size: many
J: TRBJ2-2
CDR3: CASSDLGGSGELFF

V: TRBV2
size: few
J: TRBJ2-3
CDR3: CASSEVLVGTDTQYF

V: TRBV28
size: NA
J: TRBJ2-5
CDR3: CASKGTSGSFHEQYF

V: TRBV20-1
size: NA
J: TRBJ1-4
CDR3: CSARDWEQNEKLSF

V: TRBV30
size: few
J: TRBJ2-7
CDR3: CAADTSSYEQYF

V: TRBV6-1
size: NA
J: TRBJ2-6
CDR3: CASSPGTSSGANVLTF

V: TRBV10-2
size: NA
J: TRBJ2-5
CDR3: CASSRGAGGTQYF

V: TRBV6-1
size: many
J: TRBJ1-5
CDR3: CASIYRGYSNQPQHF

V: TRBV10-3
size: many
J: TRBJ2-5
CDR3: CATSWGVEGAQYF

V: TRBV3-1
size: many
J: TRBJ1-5
CDR3: CASSQRDSSQPQHF

V: TRBV12-3/TRBV12-4
size: many
J: TRBJ2-2
CDR3: CASSLGLVGTGELFF

V: TRBV20-1
size: NA
J: TRBJ2-7
CDR3: CSAREETYLEQYF

V: TRBV2
size: few
J: TRBJ2-7
CDR3: CASSGAQGQGFYEQYF

V: TRBV6-2/TRBV6-3
size: many
J: TRBJ2-4
CDR3: CASSTDTGTNIQYF

V: TRBV19
size: NA
J: TRBJ1-3
CDR3: CASSPDRRISGNTIYF

V: TRBV27
size: many
J: TRBJ2-2
CDR3: CASSNLGGNTGELFF

V: TRBV7-9
size: NA
J: TRBJ2-2
CDR3: CASSLLGLAANTGELFF

V: TRBV29-1
size: few
J: TRBJ2-3
CDR3: CSGRTGARTDTQYF

V: TRBV3-1
size: few
J: TRBJ2-2
CDR3: CASSQNLNTGELFF

V: TRBV9
size: NA
J: TRBJ1-6
CDR3: CASSPRGIDYSPLHF

V: TRBV7-9
size: few
J: TRBJ2-7
CDR3: CASSNKNRDRSEQYF

V: TRBV20-1
size: few
J: TRBJ2-6
CDR3: CSAVSPGQGVLTGANVLTF

V: TRBV9
size: NA
J: TRBJ2-1
CDR3: CASSEYRVRTAVAGNNEQFF

V: TRBV6-5
size: few
J: TRBJ2-4
CDR3: CASSYSGQGGKNIQYF

V: TRBV7-8
size: NA
J: TRBJ1-5
CDR3: CASSLAHPGQQNQPQHF

V: TRBV11-2
size: many
J: TRBJ2-7
CDR3: CASMIAYEQYF

V: TRBV6-1
size: many
J: TRBJ1-1
CDR3: CASSELFPGTEAFF

V: TRBV2
size: many
J: TRBJ2-5
CDR3: CASTAVTQETQYF

V: TRBV7-2
size: NA
J: TRBJ1-3
CDR3: CASSLARLLGGGNTIYF

V: TRBV14
size: NA
J: TRBJ2-3
CDR3: CASSQVRAGPSTDTQYF

V: TRBV2
size: many
J: TRBJ1-6
CDR3: CASGGAGPTNSPLHF

V: TRBV7-9
size: few
J: TRBJ2-7
CDR3: CASSLGGDGTYEQYF

V: TRBV18
size: NA
J: TRBJ1-2
CDR3: CASSPSRDRAHGYTF

V: TRBV28
size: NA
J: TRBJ2-7
CDR3: CASTSGGTGLSHEQYF

V: TRBV28
size: many
J: TRBJ2-7
CDR3: CASSPVAGGPYEQYF

V: TRBV29-1
size: many
J: TRBJ1-2
CDR3: CSVTGDYGYTF

V: TRBV6-1
size: few
J: TRBJ2-3
CDR3: CASSELAGNPDTQYF

V: TRBV28
size: NA
J: TRBJ2-7
CDR3: CASSSSTGIISYEQYF

V: TRBV18
size: NA
J: TRBJ1-4
CDR3: CASSPQTGTVATNEKLFF

V: TRBV6-1
size: few
J: TRBJ1-2
CDR3: CASREGGDYGYTF